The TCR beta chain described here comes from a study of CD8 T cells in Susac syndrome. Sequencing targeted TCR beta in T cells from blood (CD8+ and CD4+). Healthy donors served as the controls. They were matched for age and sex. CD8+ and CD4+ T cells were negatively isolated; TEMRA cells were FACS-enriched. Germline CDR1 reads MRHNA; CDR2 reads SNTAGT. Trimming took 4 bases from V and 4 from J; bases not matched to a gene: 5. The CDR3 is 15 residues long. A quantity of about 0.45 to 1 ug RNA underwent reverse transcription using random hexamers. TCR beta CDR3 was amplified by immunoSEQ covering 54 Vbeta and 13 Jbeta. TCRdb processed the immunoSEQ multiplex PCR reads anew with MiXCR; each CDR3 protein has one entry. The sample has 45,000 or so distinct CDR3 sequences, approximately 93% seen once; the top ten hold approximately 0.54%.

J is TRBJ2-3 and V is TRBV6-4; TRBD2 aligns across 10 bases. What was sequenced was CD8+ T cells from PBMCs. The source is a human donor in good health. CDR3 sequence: CASSAGTSDADTQYF. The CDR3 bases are TGTGCCAGCAGTGCAGGGACTAGCGATGCAGATACGCAGTATTTT.